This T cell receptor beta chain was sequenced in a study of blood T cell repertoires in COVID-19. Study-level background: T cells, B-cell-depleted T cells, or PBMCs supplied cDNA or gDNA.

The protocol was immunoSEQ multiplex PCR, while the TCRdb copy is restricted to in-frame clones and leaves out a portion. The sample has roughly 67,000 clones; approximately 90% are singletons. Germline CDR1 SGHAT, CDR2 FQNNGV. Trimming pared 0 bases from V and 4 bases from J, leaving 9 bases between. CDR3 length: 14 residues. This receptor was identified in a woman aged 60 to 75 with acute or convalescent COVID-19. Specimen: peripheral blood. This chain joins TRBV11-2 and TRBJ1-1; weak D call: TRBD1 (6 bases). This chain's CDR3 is CASSLDGGGTEAFF. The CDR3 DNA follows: TGTGCCAGCAGCTTAGATGGGGGCGGCACTGAAGCTTTCTTT.